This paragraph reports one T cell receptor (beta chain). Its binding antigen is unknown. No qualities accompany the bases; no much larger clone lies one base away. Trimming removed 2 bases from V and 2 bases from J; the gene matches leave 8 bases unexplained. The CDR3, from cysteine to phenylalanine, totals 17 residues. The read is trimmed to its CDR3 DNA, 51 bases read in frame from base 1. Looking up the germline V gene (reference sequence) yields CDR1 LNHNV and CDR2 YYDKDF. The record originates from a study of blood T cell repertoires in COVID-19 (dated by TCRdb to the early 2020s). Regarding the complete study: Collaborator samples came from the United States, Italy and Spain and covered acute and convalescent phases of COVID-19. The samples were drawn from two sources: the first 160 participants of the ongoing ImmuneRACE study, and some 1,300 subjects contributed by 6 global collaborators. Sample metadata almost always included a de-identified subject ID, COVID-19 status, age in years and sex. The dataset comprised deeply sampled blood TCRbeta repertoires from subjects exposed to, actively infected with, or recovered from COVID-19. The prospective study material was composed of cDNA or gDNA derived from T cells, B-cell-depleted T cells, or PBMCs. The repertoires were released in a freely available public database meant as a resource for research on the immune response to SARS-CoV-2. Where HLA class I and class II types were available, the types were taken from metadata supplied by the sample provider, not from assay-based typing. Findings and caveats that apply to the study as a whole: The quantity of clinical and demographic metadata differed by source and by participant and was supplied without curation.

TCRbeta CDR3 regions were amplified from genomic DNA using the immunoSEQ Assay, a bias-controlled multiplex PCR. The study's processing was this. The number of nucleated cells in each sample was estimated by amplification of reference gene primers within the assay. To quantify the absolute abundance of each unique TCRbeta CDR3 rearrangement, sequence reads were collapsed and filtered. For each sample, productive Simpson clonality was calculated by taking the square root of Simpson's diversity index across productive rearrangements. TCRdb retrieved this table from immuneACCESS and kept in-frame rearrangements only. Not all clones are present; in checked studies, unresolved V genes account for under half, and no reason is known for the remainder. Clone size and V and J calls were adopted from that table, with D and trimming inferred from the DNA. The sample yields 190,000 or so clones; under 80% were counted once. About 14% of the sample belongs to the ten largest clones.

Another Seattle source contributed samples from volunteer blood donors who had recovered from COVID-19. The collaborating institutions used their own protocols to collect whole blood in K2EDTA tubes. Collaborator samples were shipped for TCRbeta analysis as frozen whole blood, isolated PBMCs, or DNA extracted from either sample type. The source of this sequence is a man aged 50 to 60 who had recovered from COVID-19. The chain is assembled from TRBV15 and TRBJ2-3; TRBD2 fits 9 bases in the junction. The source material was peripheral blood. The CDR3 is CATSRPGLARVTDTQYF. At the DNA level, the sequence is TGTGCCACCAGCAGACCCGGACTAGCGCGAGTCACAGATACGCAGTATTTT.